The 22 T cell receptor beta chains presented below share a single source sample, sequenced in a study of graft-versus-host responses after intestinal transplantation. Repertoires were generated with immunoSEQ multiplex PCR, while TCRdb's copy carries only in-frame clones and drops some. The data contain fewer than 10,000 clones, about 76% of them singletons. From the graft tissue, intraepithelial and lamina propria lymphocytes were released through processing. Source: ileum tissue, taken roughly 450 days after intestinal transplantation. The receptors stem from a human patient who received an intestinal transplant, so some T cells may come from the graft donor.

The chain employs TRBV7-8 and TRBJ2-5; 9 bases are a match to TRBD1. Matching the DNA end better, TRBJ2-7 makes the J call doubtful. Per the germline V gene, CDR1 is SGHVS and CDR2 is FQNEAQ. The CDR3 is 13 residues long. CDR3 nucleotides: TGTGCCAGCAGCCTCGGGACAGGGCTCGAGCAGTACTTC. Translated: CASSLGTGLEQYF.

V and J are TRBV9 and TRBJ2-3; 14 bases are a match to TRBD2. Germline-derived CDR1 and CDR2 are SGDLS and YYNGEE. Trimming removed 0 bases from V and 5 bases from J; junction bases left unmatched: 8. This CDR3 contains 18 residues. The DNA for the CDR3 is TGTGCCAGCAGCGTAGGGGTGGGACTAGCGGGGGACAAAGATACGCAGTATTTT. Amino acid sequence: CASSVGVGLAGDKDTQYF. Full variable domain (missing parts from reference TRBV9 and TRBJ2-3): DSGVTQTPKHLITATGQRVTLRCSPRSGDLSVYWYQQSLDQGLQFLIQYYNGEERAKGNILERFSAQQFPDLHSELNLSSLELGDSALYFCASSVGVGLAGDKDTQYFGPGTRLTVL.

This chain connects TRBV5-7 to TRBJ1-1; D is ambiguous. TRBV5-7 has ORF status, its function being uncertain. The length of the CDR3 is 15 residues. Trimming took 4 bases from V and 3 from J, leaving 16 bases between them. As DNA, the CDR3 is TGTGCCAGCAGCCCCCCCGGATGGGTCGACACTGAAGCTTTCTTT. Its protein is CASSPPGWVDTEAFF.

CDR3 residues: CAISESREQFF. CDR3 DNA: TGTGCCATCAGTGAGTCGAGGGAGCAGTTCTTC. The V gene is TRBV10-3, the J gene TRBJ2-1; the D is unclear. CDR3 size: 11 residues. Germline V gene data show CDR1 as ENHRY and CDR2 as SYGVKD. V was shortened by 0 bases and J by 10 bases, with 4 bases between the two germline ends.

This rearrangement joins TRBV7-2 to TRBJ1-2; 8 bases agree with TRBD1. The CDR3 contains 16 residues. V was pared by 0 bases and J by 3 bases, with 6 bases of the junction left unmatched. Germline V gene lookup returns CDR1 SGHTA and CDR2 FQGNSA. CDR3 sequence: CASSLAPLDRDYGYTF. The CDR3 DNA reads as TGTGCCAGCAGCTTAGCTCCCCTGGACAGGGACTATGGCTACACCTTC. Full variable domain (rest looked up from reference TRBV7-2 and TRBJ1-2): GAGVSQSPSNKVTEKGKDVELRCDPISGHTALYWYRQSLGQGLEFLIYFQGNSAPDKSGLPSDRFSAERTGGSVSTLTIQRTQQEDSAVYLCASSLAPLDRDYGYTFGSGTRLTVV.

The rearrangement links TRBV4-2 to TRBJ1-2, with D possibly matching TRBD1 (6 bases). The CDR3 is 15 amino acids. The germline V gene encodes CDR1 LGHNA and CDR2 YNFKEQ. V gave up 7 bases and J gave up 0 bases, with 15 bases separating them. The CDR3 loop is CASNPGDTTNYGYTF. CDR3 in DNA: TGTGCCAGCAACCCCGGGGACACTACTAACTATGGCTACACCTTC.

The chain joins TRBV5-1 to TRBJ2-5; possibly TRBD1 for D (5 bases). The CDR3 contains 13 residues. V gave up 0 bases and J gave up 13 bases, with 16 bases separating them. Germline V CDR1 and CDR2: SGHRS, YFSETQ. The CDR3 region has the DNA TGCGCCAGCAGCTTGGGGGGCGCGGAAGCCCTGTACTTC. Its protein product is CASSLGGAEALYF.

The rearrangement links TRBV19 to TRBJ1-1; D is uncertain. The germline CDR1 and CDR2 sequences are LNHDA and SQIVND (reference sequence). The CDR3 is made up of 12 amino acids. Trimming pared 10 bases from V and 4 bases from J, leaving 13 bases between. CDR3: CATGPGSTEAFF. The CDR3 bases are TGTGCCACCGGCCCTGGGAGCACTGAAGCTTTCTTT.

The chain recombines TRBV19 with TRBJ2-7, with no clear D. This CDR3 has 14 amino acids. Germline V gene lookup returns CDR1 LNHDA and CDR2 SQIVND (reference sequence). V was cut by 3 bases and J by 4 bases, with 13 bases left in between. CDR3 in amino acids: CASSMASQYYEQYF. For the CDR3, the DNA is TGTGCCAGTAGTATGGCGTCGCAGTATTACGAGCAGTACTTC.

This chain joins TRBV7-3 and TRBJ1-2; D is unclear. The CDR3 covers 15 residues. Germline V lookup: CDR1 SGHTA, CDR2 FQGTGA. Trimming cost V 4 bases and J 0 bases, with 12 bases left between them. The CDR3: CASSSDGVANYGYTF. The CDR3 bases are TGTGCCAGCAGCTCGGACGGAGTAGCTAACTATGGCTACACCTTC. Drawing the rest from reference TRBV7-3 and TRBJ1-2, the complete variable domain is GAGVSQTPSNKVTEKGKYVELRCDPISGHTALYWYRQSLGQGPEFLIYFQGTGAADDSGLPNDRFFAVRPEGSVSTLKIQRTERGDSAVYLCASSSDGVANYGYTFGSGTRLTVV.

The chain carries TRBV4-1 and TRBJ1-5; 7 nucleotides agree with TRBD1. The J segment lost 8 bases and the V segment lost 3 bases, leaving 13 bases of the junction unmatched. Germline CDR1 is MGHRA and CDR2 is YSYEKL. This CDR3 comprises 16 residues. The CDR3 DNA is TGCGCCAGCAGCCAGGGTACAGGGGCACGGACAAAGCCCCAGCATTTT. The encoded protein is CASSQGTGARTKPQHF.

The chain uses TRBV2 and TRBJ2-5; D is undetermined. The CDR3 has 12 amino acids. Trimming removed 5 bases at V and 4 bases at J, with 8 bases between. The germline V gene encodes CDR1 SNHLY and CDR2 FYNNEI. The CDR3: CASSTMRETQYF. CDR3 in DNA: TGTGCCAGCAGTACAATGCGAGAGACCCAGTACTTC.

The chain recombines TRBV5-1 with TRBJ1-1, with TRBD1 matching 8 bases. The V gene's germline CDR1 is SGHRS and CDR2 YFSETQ. The CDR3 consists of 15 residues. The V segment lost 0 bases and the J segment 4 bases; nucleotides outside the gene matches: 5. Here the CDR3 reads CASSLGRGQSTEAFF. The DNA of the CDR3 is TGCGCCAGCAGCTTGGGCAGGGGGCAAAGCACTGAAGCTTTCTTT.

The table lists this clone with a count of one. This chain links TRBV7-9 with TRBJ2-7; 7 bases agree with TRBD1. Germline V gene lookup returns CDR1 SEHNR and CDR2 FQNEAQ (reference sequence). V shed 5 bases, J shed 3 bases, and the junction held 16 bases outside the gene matches. The CDR3 is 17 amino acids. CDR3 in DNA: TGTGCCAGCAGCGCCCGGGACAGTCAGGCAAGCGGCTACGAGCAGTACTTC. It is translated as CASSARDSQASGYEQYF.

Only one count was recorded for this clone. This chain links TRBV5-5 with TRBJ1-4; 9 bases map to TRBD1. Germline V CDR1 and CDR2: SGHKS, YYEKEE (reference sequence). The J segment lost 4 bases and the V segment lost 4 bases, leaving 8 bases of the junction unmatched. The CDR3 is 16 amino acids. Here the CDR3 DNA reads TGTGCCAGCAGCCCCGGGACAGGGACTAATAATGAAAAACTGTTTTTT. Encoded protein: CASSPGTGTNNEKLFF. The whole variable domain, filled in from reference TRBV5-5 and TRBJ1-4, reads DAGVTQSPTHLIKTRGQQVTLRCSPISGHKSVSWYQQVLGQGPQFIFQYYEKEERGRGNFPDRFSARQFPNYSSELNVNALLLGDSALYLCASSPGTGTNNEKLFFGSGTQLSVL.

CDR3 loop: CASSLLWDRGETQYF. The CDR3 DNA follows: TGTGCCAGCAGTTTATTATGGGACAGGGGAGAGACCCAGTACTTC. J is TRBJ2-5 and V is TRBV28; 10 positions match TRBD1. The CDR3 is made up of 15 amino acids. CDR1 MDHEN and CDR2 SYDVKM come from the germline V gene. V lost 1 base to trimming and J lost 4 bases; unmatched junction nucleotides: 3.

The chain couples TRBV6-1 to TRBJ2-7, with D perhaps given as TRBD1 or TRBD2 (6 bases each). CDR1 is MNHNS and CDR2 is SASEGT in the germline V gene. Trimming removed 2 bases at V and 6 bases at J, with 14 bases between. The CDR3 is 14 residues long. The CDR3 is CASSETLWGAEQYF. Here the CDR3 DNA reads TGTGCCAGCAGTGAAACTCTATGGGGGGCCGAGCAGTACTTC.

The V call is TRBV7-7, the J call TRBJ1-2, with D hard to call. The germline CDR1 and CDR2 sequences are SSHAT and FNYEAQ (reference sequence). This CDR3 has 12 amino acids. V lost 0 bases, J lost 10 bases, and 9 bases lay in between. CDR3 protein: CASSLAEGSYTF. Here the CDR3 DNA reads TGTGCCAGCAGCTTAGCGGAAGGGTCCTACACCTTC.

V is TRBV27 and J is TRBJ2-7; 9 bases map to TRBD1. With V trimmed by 5 bases and J by 6 bases, 8 bases remained unmatched. The CDR3 sequence is 14 residues long. Germline V CDR1 and CDR2: MNHEY, SMNVEV (reference sequence). CDR3 DNA sequence: TGTGCCAGCAGTCCCCCGGGACAGGGTAGCGAGCAGTACTTC. Translating gives CASSPPGQGSEQYF.

The genes are TRBV28 and TRBJ1-2; D is unclear. Germline loops: CDR1 MDHEN, CDR2 SYDVKM. This CDR3 region has 11 residues. Deletions cut 10 bases from V and 2 bases from J, with 8 bases between. Here the CDR3 reads CAITANYGYTF. The CDR3 bases are TGTGCCATCACGGCGAACTATGGCTACACCTTC.

The genes are TRBV5-1 and TRBJ1-6, with 8 bases lining up with TRBD1. V gave up 4 bases and J gave up 9 bases; unmatched junction bases: 6. From germline, CDR1 is SGHRS and CDR2 YFSETQ. There are 14 residues in the CDR3. This chain's CDR3 is CASSKGQAVSPLHF. CDR3 in DNA: TGCGCCAGCAGCAAGGGACAGGCTGTTTCACCCCTCCACTTT. The whole variable domain, remainder taken from reference TRBV5-1 and TRBJ1-6, is KAGVTQTPRYLIKTRGQQVTLSCSPISGHRSVSWYQQTPGQGLQFLFEYFSETQRNKGNFPGRFSGRQFSNSRSEMNVSTLELGDSALYLCASSKGQAVSPLHFGNGTRLTVT.

The chain combines TRBV2 with TRBJ1-4, with a possible D match to TRBD1 (6 bases). V was trimmed by 6 bases and J by 5 bases, leaving 16 bases between them. CDR1 and CDR2 (germline): SNHLY, FYNNEI. This CDR3 comprises 15 residues. CDR3 sequence reads: CASRTAGTPNEKLFF. The CDR3, as DNA: TGTGCCAGCAGAACCGCCGGGACACCGAATGAAAAACTGTTTTTT.